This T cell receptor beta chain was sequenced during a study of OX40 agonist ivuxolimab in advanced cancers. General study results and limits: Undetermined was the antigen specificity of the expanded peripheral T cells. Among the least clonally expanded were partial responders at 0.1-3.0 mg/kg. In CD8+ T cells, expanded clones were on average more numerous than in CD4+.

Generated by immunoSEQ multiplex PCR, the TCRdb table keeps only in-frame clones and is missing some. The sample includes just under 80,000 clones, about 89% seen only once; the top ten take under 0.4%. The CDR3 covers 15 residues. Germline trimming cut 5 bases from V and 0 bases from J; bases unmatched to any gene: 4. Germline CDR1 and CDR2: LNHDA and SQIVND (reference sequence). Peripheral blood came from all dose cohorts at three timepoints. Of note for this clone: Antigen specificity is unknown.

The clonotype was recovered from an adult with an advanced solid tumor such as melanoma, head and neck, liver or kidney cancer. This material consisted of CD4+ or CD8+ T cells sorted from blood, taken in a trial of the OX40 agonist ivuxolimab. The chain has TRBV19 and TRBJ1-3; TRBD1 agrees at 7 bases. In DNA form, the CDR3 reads TGTGCCAGTAGTCCCCGACAGGGCTCTGGAAACACCATATATTTT. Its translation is CASSPRQGSGNTIYF.